The 28 T cell receptor beta chains listed next were all sequenced from one sample in a study of patients and donors after allogeneic stem cell transplantation. TCRdb fed the RT-PCR reads into MiXCR, producing one record per CDR3 protein. The sample shows under 200,000 distinct CDR3 sequences, approximately 28% of them seen only once. The sample consisted of blood, either unsorted or a sorted T cell fraction (not recorded which). Receptors were obtained from a human donor who was either an allogeneic HSCT recipient or a stem cell or donor lymphocyte infusion donor (not recorded which). It is not recorded whose cells these are; they may come from a transplant donor.

This clonotype came up many times. The chain couples TRBV29-1 to TRBJ1-5; D is perhaps TRBD1 (6 bases). There are 12 residues in the CDR3. Germline V lookup: CDR1 SQVTM, CDR2 ANQGSEA. Trimming took off 4 bases at V and 6 bases at J, with 10 bases between the two ends. The CDR3 here is CSVGQVGQPQHF. The CDR3 nucleotides read TGCAGCGTTGGACAGGTTGGTCAGCCCCAGCATTTT.

This clonotype was seen a handful of times. The chain recombines TRBV2 with TRBJ2-3; TRBD2 matches 9 bases. This CDR3 has 15 residues. V lost 5 bases and J lost 2; bases outside the gene matches: 5. The V gene's germline CDR1 is SNHLY and CDR2 FYNNEI. The CDR3, as DNA: TGTGCCAGCAGTTCGACTAGCGGATACACAGATACGCAGTATTTT. It is translated as CASSSTSGYTDTQYF. The full variable domain, with the rest looked up from reference TRBV2 and TRBJ2-3, is EPEVTQTPSHQVTQMGQEVILRCVPISNHLYFYWYRQILGQKVEFLVSFYNNEISEKSEIFDDQFSVERPDGSNFTLKIRSTKLEDSAMYFCASSSTSGYTDTQYFGPGTRLTVL.

This clonotype was observed a few times. J is TRBJ2-3 and V is TRBV28; D not certain. The CDR3 consists of 13 residues. The V end lost 4 bases, the J end lost 7 bases, and 12 bases lay between the germline ends. Germline assignment: CDR1 MDHEN and CDR2 SYDVKM. DNA for the CDR3: TGTGCCAGCAGTTCCCCGGGCCGTCATACGCAGTATTTT. Its protein is CASSSPGRHTQYF.

This clonotype was seen a handful of times. CDR3 protein: CAWTQGPPYSNQPQHF. The CDR3 DNA reads TGTGCCTGGACCCAGGGACCTCCTTATAGCAATCAGCCCCAGCATTTT. The chain carries TRBV30 and TRBJ1-5, with a weak D call TRBD1 (5 bases). CDR1 is GTSNPN and CDR2 is SVGIG in the germline V gene (reference sequence). Between the trimmed V and J ends, which lost 4 bases and 0 bases, there was a span of 16 bases. This CDR3 has 16 residues.

This clonotype was seen a handful of times. The chain uses TRBV27 and TRBJ1-1; TRBD1 agrees at 9 bases. The CDR3 sequence is 17 residues long. With V trimmed by 5 bases and J by 8 bases, 18 bases remained unmatched. CDR1 is MNHEY, CDR2 SMNVEV, per germline (reference sequence). CDR3 sequence: CASSKFPPGQGWSEAFF. CDR3 nucleotides: TGTGCCAGCAGTAAATTCCCGCCGGGACAGGGATGGTCGGAAGCTTTCTTT.

This clonotype has more than one count but fewer than ten. The chain joins TRBV24-1 to TRBJ2-6; 9 nucleotides match TRBD1. The CDR3 covers 22 residues. Germline V gene lookup returns CDR1 KGHDR and CDR2 SFDVKD. Germline trimming cut 4 bases from V and 0 bases from J; bases unmatched to any gene: 18. The CDR3, as DNA: TGTGCCACCAGTGAGTCGCCGGGACAGGGATTATCTGAAAGCTCTGGGGCCAACGTCCTGACTTTC. Its translation is CATSESPGQGLSESSGANVLTF.

This chain connects TRBV3-1 to TRBJ2-5; D call uncertain. V lost 3 bases to trimming and J lost 4 bases, with 6 bases between them. Germline V lookup: CDR1 LGHDT, CDR2 YNNKEL (reference sequence). The CDR3 is 12 residues long. The CDR3 DNA follows: TGTGCCAGCAGCCACCCGGTAGAGACCCAGTACTTC. This codes for CASSHPVETQYF.

This clonotype has a handful of counts. The chain recombines TRBV29-1 with TRBJ1-3; D gene unclear. Germline V gene data show CDR1 as SQVTM and CDR2 as ANQGSEA. The CDR3 is 11 amino acids. The ends were cut back, 6 bases at V and 2 bases at J, with 5 bases in the middle. DNA for the CDR3: TGCAGCGTCGTAACTGGAAACACCATATATTTT. Its translation is CSVVTGNTIYF. The whole variable domain, remainder taken from reference TRBV29-1 and TRBJ1-3, is SAVISQKPSRDICQRGTSLTIQCQVDSQVTMMFWYRQQPGQSLTLIATANQGSEATYESGFVIDKFPISRPNLTFSTLTVSNMSPEDSSIYLCSVVTGNTIYFGEGSWLTVV.

This clonotype was seen a few times. This rearrangement joins TRBV20-1 to TRBJ1-6; D is perhaps TRBD1 (6 bases). The CDR3 extends over 16 amino acids. V was shortened by 3 bases and J by 8 bases, with 20 bases between the two germline ends. Germline V lookup: CDR1 DFQATT, CDR2 SNEGSKA (reference sequence). Written as DNA, the CDR3 is TGCAGTGCTAGCCCTACTCGAGGCAGGGGTGATTCACCCCTCCACTTT. Translated, it gives CSASPTRGRGDSPLHF.

This clonotype was found a few times. This chain links TRBV27 with TRBJ1-2, with D hard to call. The CDR3 is 14 residues long. CDR1 MNHEY and CDR2 SMNVEV come from the germline V gene (reference sequence). Trimming shortened V by 0 bases and J by 4 bases, and 9 bases separated the two germline ends. CDR3: CASSLSPGSYGYTF. As DNA, the CDR3 is TGTGCCAGCAGTTTATCCCCGGGGAGCTATGGCTACACCTTC.

This clonotype was counted at least ten times. CDR3 coding DNA: TGTGCCAGCAGTGAAGATTACAGGGACAGCTATGGCTACACCTTC. The encoded protein is CASSEDYRDSYGYTF. This chain connects TRBV6-1 to TRBJ1-2; 7 positions match TRBD1. Looked up from germline, CDR1 is MNHNS and CDR2 is SASEGT. The CDR3 has 15 residues. After removal of 1 base from V and 4 bases from J, the junction contained 6 bases not matched to a gene.

V usage is TRBV7-3 and J usage is TRBJ2-2, with TRBD2 matching over 15 bases. There are 18 residues in the CDR3. Germline CDR1 is SGHTA and CDR2 is FQGTGA. V trimming: 2 bases; J trimming: 7 bases; junction bases outside the gene matches: 8. The CDR3 nucleotides read TGTGCCAGCAGCTTACTGCCGGGACTAGCGGGAGGTGGCGGGGAGCTGTTTTTT. Its translation: CASSLLPGLAGGGGELFF.

This clonotype showed up just a few times. The V call is TRBV20-1, the J call TRBJ2-7; possible D gene TRBD1, 6 bases. The CDR3 is 13 residues long. Germline lookup yields CDR1 DFQATT and CDR2 SNEGSKA (reference sequence). Trimming pared 4 bases from V and 3 bases from J, leaving 13 bases between. CDR3 protein: CSAKDRFYYEQYF. The DNA for the CDR3 is TGCAGTGCTAAAGACAGGTTCTACTACGAGCAGTACTTC.

This clonotype was recorded a few times. The chain couples TRBV12-3 or TRBV12-4 to TRBJ2-7; 9 nucleotides match TRBD2. Germline trimming cut 4 bases from V and 1 base from J; bases unmatched to any gene: 5. CDR3 size: 15 residues. CDR3: CASSWEAGGSYEQYF. The CDR3 DNA is TGTGCCAGCAGTTGGGAGGCGGGAGGGTCCTACGAGCAGTACTTC.

This clonotype was observed at least ten times. The chain joins TRBV20-1 to TRBJ1-2; 7 bases match TRBD1. V lost 5 bases, J lost 3 bases, and 9 bases stayed unmatched. CDR1 and CDR2 from the germline V gene are DFQATT and SNEGSKA (reference sequence). The CDR3 consists of 14 residues. CDR3 bases: TGCAGTGCTGCGCCCCTGACAGGGTACTATGGCTACACCTTC. This translates into CSAAPLTGYYGYTF.

The genes are TRBV4-2 and TRBJ1-1, with 7 bases fitting TRBD1. The germline CDR1 and CDR2 sequences are LGHNA and YNFKEQ. Trimming at V came to 4 bases and at J to 3 bases, leaving 8 bases not matched to a gene. The CDR3 has 15 amino acids. The CDR3 loop reads CASSRIMTGYTEAFF. In nucleotides, the CDR3 is TGTGCCAGCAGCCGTATAATGACAGGGTACACTGAAGCTTTCTTT.

The sample holds a few counts of this clonotype. V gene TRBV20-1 combines with J gene TRBJ1-4; 9 bases align to TRBD1. This CDR3 is built from 14 residues. The germline V gene encodes CDR1 DFQATT and CDR2 SNEGSKA (reference sequence). V lost 6 bases to trimming and J lost 6 bases; unmatched junction nucleotides: 8. The CDR3 region has the DNA TGCAGTGCCCCCCGGACAGGGGTCCATGAAAAACTGTTTTTT. Translated: CSAPRTGVHEKLFF.

The sample holds a few counts of this clonotype. The J gene is TRBJ1-2, the V gene TRBV4-3; a weak D match, TRBD1 (5 bases). Germline assignment: CDR1 LGHNA and CDR2 YSLEER. The CDR3 runs to 17 residues. Trimming shortened V by 0 bases and J by 4 bases, and 18 bases separated the two germline ends. CDR3: CASSQEGGHRVGYGYTF. The CDR3, as DNA: TGCGCCAGCAGCCAAGAAGGAGGACACCGGGTTGGCTATGGCTACACCTTC.

There are a few counts of this clonotype. V and J are TRBV27 and TRBJ1-4, with D possibly TRBD1 on 5 matching bases. CDR3 length equals 15 residues. CDR1 and CDR2 from the germline V gene are MNHEY and SMNVEV (reference sequence). The V gene lost 0 bases and the J gene lost 5 bases, with 10 bases spanning the gap. The CDR3 DNA sequence: TGTGCCAGCAGTTTATCAGGCAGGGCAAATGAAAAACTGTTTTTT. Encoded protein: CASSLSGRANEKLFF.

This clonotype has only a few counts. The CDR3 region is CASSTSNEQFF. The CDR3 nucleotides read TGTGCCAGCAGCACGAGCAATGAGCAGTTCTTC. This chain links TRBV7-9 with TRBJ2-1; no reliable D call. V lost 5 bases and J lost 6, with 5 bases in between. CDR3 length equals 11 residues. Germline CDR1 is SEHNR and CDR2 is FQNEAQ (reference sequence).

The chain combines TRBV12-3 or TRBV12-4 with TRBJ2-1; D perhaps matches TRBD2 (5 bases). The CDR3 spans 16 residues. Trimming took off 4 bases at V and 9 bases at J, with 22 bases between the two ends. This chain's CDR3 is CASSSVFGRRESEQFF. CDR3 DNA sequence: TGTGCCAGCAGTTCCGTGTTTGGGAGACGGGAATCTGAGCAGTTCTTC.

This clonotype appeared a few times. This chain joins TRBV12-3 or TRBV12-4 and TRBJ2-7, with D unresolved. V shed 3 bases and J shed 6 bases, with 12 bases lying between them. The CDR3 spans 13 residues. The CDR3 here is CASSFLLGSEQYF. CDR3 coding DNA: TGTGCCAGCAGTTTCCTATTGGGAAGCGAGCAGTACTTC.

This CDR3 is CASSYRVNTEAFF. As DNA, the CDR3 is TGTGCCAGCAGTTATAGGGTGAACACTGAAGCTTTCTTT. This chain links TRBV6-2 or TRBV6-3 with TRBJ1-1; D unresolved. CDR3 length: 13 residues. The germline V gene encodes CDR1 MNHEY and CDR2 SVGEGT. V gave up 3 bases and J gave up 0 bases, with 5 bases separating them.

The CDR3 bases are TGTGCCAGCAGTTACTCTTCACAGGGATCCTACGAGCAGTACTTC. This codes for CASSYSSQGSYEQYF. This chain links TRBV6-5 with TRBJ2-7, with a tentative D call TRBD1 (6 bases). Germline loops: CDR1 MNHEY, CDR2 SVGAGI. Trimming cost V 0 bases and J 1 base, with 10 bases left between them. CDR3 length: 15 residues.

The gene calls are TRBV29-1 and TRBJ1-5, with TRBD1 identical over 9 bases. CDR3 length equals 14 residues. Germline CDR1 SQVTM, CDR2 ANQGSEA. V shed 4 bases and J 4 bases; nucleotides not matched to a gene: 5. CDR3 in DNA: TGCAGCGTTGTGGGGACAGGGCCTAATCAGCCCCAGCATTTT. Protein product: CSVVGTGPNQPQHF.

The chain has TRBV25-1 and TRBJ1-2; 9 bases agree with TRBD1. The ends lost 4 bases at V and 4 bases at J; junction bases unmatched: 4. This CDR3 is built from 14 residues. Germline V gene lookup returns CDR1 MGHDK and CDR2 SYGVNS. The CDR3 DNA follows: TGTGCCAGCAGTGGGACAGGGGATCTCTATGGCTACACCTTC. Residues: CASSGTGDLYGYTF.

The table lists this clonotype with a count of one. This chain's CDR3 is CSVAVLTQFTDTQYF. CDR3 DNA: TGCAGTGTTGCGGTTTTGACCCAGTTCACAGATACGCAGTATTTT. The chain uses TRBV20-1 and TRBJ2-3; no clear D. Germline CDR1 is DFQATT and CDR2 is SNEGSKA (reference sequence). V gave up 7 bases and J gave up 2 bases, with 19 bases separating them. The CDR3 totals 15 residues.

This clonotype came up a few times. The chain combines TRBV29-1 with TRBJ2-7; maybe TRBD2 (6 bases). Trimming took 1 base from V and 2 from J, leaving 15 bases between them. This CDR3 region has 15 residues. Germline CDR1 SQVTM, CDR2 ANQGSEA. The CDR3 bases are TGCAGCGTTGAAGGGGGACTCACTACCCCCTACGAGCAGTACTTC. This codes for CSVEGGLTTPYEQYF.